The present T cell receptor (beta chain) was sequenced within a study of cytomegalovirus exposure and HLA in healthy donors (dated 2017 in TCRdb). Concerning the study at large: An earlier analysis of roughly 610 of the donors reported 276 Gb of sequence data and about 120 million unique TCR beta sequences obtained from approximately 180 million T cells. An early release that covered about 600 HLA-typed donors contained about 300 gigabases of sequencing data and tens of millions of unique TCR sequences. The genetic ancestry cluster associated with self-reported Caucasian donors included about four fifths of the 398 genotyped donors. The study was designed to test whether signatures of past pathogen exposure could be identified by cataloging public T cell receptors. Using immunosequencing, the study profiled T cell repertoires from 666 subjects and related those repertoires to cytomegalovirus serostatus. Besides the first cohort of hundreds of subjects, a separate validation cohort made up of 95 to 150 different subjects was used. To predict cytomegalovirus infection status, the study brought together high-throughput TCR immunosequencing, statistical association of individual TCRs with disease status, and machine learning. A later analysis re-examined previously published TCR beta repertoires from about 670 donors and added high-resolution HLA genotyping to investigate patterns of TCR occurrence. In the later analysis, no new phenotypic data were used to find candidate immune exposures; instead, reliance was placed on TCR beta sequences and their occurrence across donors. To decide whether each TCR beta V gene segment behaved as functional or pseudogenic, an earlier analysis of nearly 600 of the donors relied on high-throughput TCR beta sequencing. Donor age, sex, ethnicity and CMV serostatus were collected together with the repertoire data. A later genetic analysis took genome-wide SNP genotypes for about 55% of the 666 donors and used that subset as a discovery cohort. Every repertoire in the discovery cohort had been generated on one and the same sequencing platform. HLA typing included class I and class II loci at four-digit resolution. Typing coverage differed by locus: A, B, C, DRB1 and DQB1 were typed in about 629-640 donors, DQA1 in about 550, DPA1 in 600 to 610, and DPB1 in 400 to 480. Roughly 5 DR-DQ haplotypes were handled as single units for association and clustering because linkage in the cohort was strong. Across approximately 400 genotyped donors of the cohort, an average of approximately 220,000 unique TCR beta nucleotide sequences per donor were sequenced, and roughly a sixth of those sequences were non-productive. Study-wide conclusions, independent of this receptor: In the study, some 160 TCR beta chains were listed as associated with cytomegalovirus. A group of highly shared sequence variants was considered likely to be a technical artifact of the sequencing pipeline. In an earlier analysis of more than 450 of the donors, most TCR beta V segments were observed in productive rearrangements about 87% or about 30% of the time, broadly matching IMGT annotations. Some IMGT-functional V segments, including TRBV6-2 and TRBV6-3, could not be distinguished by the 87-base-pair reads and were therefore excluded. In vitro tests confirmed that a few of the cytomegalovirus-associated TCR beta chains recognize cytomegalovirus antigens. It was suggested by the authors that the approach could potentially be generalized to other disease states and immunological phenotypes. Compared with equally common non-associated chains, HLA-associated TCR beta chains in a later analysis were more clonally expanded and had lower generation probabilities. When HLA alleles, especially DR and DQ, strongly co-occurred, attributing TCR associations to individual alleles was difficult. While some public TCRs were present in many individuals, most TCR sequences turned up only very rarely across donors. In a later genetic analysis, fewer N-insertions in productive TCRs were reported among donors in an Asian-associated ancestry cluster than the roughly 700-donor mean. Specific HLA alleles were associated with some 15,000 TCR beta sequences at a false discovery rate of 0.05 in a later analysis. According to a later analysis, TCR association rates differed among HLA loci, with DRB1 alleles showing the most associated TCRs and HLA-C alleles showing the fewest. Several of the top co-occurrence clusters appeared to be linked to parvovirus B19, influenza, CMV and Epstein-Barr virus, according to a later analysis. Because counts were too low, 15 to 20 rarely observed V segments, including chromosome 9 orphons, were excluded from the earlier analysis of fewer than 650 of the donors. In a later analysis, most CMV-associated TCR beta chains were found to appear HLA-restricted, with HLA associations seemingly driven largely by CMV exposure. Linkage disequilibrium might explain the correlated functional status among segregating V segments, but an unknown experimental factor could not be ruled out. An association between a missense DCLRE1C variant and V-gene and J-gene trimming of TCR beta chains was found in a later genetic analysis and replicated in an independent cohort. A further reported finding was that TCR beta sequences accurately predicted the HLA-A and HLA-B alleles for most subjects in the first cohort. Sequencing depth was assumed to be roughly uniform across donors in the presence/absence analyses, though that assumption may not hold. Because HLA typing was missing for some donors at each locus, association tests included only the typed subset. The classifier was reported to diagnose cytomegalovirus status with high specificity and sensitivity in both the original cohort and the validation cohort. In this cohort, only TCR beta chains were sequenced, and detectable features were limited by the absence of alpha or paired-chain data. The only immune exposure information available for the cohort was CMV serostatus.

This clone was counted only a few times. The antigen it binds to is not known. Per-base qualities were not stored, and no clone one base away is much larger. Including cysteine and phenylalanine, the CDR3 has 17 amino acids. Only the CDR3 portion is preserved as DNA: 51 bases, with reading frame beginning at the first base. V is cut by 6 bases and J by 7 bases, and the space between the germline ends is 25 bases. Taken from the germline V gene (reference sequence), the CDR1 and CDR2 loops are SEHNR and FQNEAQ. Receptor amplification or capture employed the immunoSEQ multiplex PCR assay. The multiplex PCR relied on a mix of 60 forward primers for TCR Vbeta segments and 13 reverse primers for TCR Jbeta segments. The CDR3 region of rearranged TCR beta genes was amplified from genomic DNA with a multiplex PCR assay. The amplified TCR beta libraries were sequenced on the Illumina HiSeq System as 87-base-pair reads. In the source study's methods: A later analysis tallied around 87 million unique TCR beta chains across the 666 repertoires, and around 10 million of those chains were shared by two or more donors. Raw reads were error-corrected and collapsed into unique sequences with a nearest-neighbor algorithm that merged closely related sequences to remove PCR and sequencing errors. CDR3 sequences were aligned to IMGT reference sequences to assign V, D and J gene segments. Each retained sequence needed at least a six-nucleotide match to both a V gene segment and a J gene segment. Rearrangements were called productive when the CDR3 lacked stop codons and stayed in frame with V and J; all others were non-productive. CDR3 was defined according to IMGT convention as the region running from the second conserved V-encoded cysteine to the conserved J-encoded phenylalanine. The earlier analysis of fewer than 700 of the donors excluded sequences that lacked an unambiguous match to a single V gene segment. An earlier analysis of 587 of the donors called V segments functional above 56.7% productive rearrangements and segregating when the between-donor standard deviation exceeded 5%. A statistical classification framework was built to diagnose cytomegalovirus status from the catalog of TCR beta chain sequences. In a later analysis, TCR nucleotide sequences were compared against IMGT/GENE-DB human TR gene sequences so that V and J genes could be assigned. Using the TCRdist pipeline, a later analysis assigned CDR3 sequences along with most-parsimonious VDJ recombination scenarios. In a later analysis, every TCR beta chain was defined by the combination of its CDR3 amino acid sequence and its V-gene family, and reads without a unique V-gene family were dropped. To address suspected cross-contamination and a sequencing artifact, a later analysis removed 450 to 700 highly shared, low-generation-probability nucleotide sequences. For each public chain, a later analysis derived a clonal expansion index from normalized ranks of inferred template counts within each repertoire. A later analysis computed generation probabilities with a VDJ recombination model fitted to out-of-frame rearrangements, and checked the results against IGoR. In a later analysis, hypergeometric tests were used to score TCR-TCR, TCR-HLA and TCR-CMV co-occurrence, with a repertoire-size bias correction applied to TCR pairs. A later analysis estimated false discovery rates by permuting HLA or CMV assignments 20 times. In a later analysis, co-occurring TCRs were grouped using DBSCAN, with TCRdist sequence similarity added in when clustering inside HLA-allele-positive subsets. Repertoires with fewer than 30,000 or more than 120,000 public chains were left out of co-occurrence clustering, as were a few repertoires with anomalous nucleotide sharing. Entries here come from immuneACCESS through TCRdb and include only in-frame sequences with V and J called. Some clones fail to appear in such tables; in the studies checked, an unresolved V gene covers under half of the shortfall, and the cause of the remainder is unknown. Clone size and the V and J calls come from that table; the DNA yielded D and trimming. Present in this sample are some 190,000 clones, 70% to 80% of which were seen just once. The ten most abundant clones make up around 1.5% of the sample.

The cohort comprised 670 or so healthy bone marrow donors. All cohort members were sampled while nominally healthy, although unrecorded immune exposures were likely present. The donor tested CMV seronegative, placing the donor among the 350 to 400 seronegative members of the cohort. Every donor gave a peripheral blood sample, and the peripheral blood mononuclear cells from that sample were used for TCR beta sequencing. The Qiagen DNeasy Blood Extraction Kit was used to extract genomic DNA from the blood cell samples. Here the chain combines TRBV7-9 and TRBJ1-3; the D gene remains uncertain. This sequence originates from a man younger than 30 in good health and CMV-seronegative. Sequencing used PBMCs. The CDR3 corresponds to CASRLRQGPGTGNTIYF. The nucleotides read TGTGCCAGCAGACTACGGCAAGGACCGGGAACGGGGAACACCATATATTTT.